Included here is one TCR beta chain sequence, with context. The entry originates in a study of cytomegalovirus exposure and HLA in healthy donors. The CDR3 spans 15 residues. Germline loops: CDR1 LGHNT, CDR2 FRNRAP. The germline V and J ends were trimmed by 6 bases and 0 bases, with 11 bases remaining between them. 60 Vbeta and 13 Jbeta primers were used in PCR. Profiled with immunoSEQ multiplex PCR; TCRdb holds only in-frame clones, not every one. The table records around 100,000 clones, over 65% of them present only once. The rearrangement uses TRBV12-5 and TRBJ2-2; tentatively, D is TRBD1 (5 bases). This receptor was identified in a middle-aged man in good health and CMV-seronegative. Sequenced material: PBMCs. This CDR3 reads CASGADSPNTGELFF. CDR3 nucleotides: TGTGCTAGTGGGGCTGACAGCCCGAACACCGGGGAGCTGTTTTTT. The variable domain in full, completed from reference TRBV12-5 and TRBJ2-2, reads DARVTQTPRHKVTEMGQEVTMRCQPILGHNTVFWYRQTMMQGLELLAYFRNRAPLDDSGMPKDRFSAEMPDATLATLKIQPSEPRDSAVYFCASGADSPNTGELFFGEGSRLTVL.